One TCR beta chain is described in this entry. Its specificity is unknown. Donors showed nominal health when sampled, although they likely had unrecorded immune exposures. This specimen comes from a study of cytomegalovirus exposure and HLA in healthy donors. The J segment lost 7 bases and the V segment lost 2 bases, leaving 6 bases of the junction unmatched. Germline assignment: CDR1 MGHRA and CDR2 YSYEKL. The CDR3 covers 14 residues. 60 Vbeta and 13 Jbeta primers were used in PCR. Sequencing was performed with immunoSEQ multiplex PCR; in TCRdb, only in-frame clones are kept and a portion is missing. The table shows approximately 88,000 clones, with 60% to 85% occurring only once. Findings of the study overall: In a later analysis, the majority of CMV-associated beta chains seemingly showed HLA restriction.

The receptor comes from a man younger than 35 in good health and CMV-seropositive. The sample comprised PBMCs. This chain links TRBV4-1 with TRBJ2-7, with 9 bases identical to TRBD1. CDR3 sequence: CASSQRTGVGEQYF. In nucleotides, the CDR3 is TGCGCCAGCAGCCAACGGACAGGGGTGGGAGAGCAGTACTTC.